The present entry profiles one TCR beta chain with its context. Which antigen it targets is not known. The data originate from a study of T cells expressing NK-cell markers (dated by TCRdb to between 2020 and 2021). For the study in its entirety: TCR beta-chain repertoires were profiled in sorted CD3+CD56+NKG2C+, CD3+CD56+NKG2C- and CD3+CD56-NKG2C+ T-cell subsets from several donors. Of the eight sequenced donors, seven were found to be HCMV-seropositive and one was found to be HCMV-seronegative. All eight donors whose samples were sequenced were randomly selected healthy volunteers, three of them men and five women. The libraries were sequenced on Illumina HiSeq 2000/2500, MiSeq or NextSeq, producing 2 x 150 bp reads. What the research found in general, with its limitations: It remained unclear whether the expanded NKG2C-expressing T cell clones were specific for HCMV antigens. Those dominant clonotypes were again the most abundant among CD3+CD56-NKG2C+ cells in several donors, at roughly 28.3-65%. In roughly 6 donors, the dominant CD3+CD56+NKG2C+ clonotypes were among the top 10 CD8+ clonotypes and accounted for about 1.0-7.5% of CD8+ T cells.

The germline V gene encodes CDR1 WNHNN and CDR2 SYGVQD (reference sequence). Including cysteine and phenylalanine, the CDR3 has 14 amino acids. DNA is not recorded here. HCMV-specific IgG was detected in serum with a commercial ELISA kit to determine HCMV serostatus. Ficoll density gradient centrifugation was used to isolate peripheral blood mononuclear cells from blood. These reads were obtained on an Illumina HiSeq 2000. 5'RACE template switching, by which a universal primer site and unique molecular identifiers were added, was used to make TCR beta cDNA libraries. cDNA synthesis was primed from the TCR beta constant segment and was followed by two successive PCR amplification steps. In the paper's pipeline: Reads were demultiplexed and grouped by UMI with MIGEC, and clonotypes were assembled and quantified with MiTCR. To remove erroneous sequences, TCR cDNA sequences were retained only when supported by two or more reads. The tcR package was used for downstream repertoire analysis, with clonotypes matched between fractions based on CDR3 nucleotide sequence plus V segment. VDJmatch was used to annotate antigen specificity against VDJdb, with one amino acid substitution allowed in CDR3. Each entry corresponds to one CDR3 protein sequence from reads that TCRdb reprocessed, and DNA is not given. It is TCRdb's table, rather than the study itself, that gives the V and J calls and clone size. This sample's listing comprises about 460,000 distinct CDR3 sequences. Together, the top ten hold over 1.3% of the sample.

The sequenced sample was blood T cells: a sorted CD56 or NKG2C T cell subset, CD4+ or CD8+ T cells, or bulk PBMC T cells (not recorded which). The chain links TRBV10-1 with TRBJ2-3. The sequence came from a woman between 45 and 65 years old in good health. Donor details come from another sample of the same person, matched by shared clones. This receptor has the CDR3 CASSESHSTDTQYF.